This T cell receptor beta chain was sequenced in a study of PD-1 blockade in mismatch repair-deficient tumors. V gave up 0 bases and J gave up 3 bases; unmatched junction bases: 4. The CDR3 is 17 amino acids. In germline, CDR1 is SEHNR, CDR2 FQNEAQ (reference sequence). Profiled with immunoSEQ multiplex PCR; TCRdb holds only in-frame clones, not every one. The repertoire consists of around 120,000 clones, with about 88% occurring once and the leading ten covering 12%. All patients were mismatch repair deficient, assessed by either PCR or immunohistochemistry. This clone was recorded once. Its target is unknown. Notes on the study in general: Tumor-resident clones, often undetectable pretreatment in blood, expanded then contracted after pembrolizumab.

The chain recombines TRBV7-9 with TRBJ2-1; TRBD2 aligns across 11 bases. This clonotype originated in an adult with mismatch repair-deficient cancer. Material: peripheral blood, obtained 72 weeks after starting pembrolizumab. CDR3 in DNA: TGTGCCAGCAGCTTAGCGTCACTAGCGGGAGTCTACAATGAGCAGTTCTTC. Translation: CASSLASLAGVYNEQFF.